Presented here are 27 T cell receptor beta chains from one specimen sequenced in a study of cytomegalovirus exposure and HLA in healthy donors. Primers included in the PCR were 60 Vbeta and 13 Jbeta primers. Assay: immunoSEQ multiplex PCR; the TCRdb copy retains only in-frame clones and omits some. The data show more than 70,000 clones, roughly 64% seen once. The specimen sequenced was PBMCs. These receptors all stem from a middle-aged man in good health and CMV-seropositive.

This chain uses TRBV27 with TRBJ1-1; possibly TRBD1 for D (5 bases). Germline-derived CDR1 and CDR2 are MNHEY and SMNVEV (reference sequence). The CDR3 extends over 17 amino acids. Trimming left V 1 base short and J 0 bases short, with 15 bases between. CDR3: CASSLLPGGTMNTEAFF. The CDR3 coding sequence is TGTGCCAGCAGTTTATTGCCCGGGGGGACCATGAACACTGAAGCTTTCTTT.

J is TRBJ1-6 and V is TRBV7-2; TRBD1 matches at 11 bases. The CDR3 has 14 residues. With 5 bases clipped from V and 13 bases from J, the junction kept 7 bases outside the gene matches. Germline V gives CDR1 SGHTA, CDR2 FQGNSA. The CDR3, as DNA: TGTGCCAGCAGCCCCGGACAGGGGGCAACTCCCCTCCACTTT. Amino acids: CASSPGQGATPLHF.

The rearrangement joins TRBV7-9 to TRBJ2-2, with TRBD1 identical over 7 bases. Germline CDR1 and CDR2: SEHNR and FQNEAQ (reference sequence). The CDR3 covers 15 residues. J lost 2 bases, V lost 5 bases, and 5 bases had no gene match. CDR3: CASSPTGLNTGELFF. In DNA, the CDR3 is TGTGCCAGCAGCCCGACAGGGCTTAACACCGGGGAGCTGTTTTTT.

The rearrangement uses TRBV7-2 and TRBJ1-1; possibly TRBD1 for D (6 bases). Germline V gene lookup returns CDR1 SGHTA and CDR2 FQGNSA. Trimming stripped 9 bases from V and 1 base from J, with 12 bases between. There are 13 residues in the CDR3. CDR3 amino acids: CASRGGQNTEAFF. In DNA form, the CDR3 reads TGTGCCAGTCGGGGGGGACAGAACACTGAAGCTTTCTTT.

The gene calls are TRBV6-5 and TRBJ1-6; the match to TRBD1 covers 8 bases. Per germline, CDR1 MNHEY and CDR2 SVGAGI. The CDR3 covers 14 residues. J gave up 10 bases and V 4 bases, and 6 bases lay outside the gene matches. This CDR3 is CASSLRQGTSPLHF. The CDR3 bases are TGTGCCAGCAGTTTGCGACAGGGGACCTCACCCCTCCACTTT.

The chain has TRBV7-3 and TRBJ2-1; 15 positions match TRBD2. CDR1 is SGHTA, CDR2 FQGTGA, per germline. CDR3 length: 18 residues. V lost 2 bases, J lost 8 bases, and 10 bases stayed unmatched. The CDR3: CASSLRTSGGAGVDEQFF. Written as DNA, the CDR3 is TGTGCCAGCAGCTTACGGACTAGCGGGGGGGCCGGGGTAGATGAGCAGTTCTTC.

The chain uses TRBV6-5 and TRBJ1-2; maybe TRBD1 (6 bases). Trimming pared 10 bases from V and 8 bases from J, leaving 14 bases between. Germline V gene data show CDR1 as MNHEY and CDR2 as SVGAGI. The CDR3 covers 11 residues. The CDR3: CAILGALGYTF. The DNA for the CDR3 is TGTGCCATATTGGGGGCTTTAGGCTACACCTTC.

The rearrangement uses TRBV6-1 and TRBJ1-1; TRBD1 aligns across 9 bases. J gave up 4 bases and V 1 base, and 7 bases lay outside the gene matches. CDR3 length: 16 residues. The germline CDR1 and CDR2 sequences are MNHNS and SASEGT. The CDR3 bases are TGTGCCAGCAGTGAAGTTCCGGGACAGGGAGGCACTGAAGCTTTCTTT. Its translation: CASSEVPGQGGTEAFF.

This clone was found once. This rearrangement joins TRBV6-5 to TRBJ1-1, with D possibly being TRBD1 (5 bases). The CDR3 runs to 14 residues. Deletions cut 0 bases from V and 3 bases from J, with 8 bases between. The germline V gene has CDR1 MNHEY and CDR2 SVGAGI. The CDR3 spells CASSYSRGYTEAFF. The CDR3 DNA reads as TGTGCCAGCAGTTACTCGCGGGGGTACACTGAAGCTTTCTTT.

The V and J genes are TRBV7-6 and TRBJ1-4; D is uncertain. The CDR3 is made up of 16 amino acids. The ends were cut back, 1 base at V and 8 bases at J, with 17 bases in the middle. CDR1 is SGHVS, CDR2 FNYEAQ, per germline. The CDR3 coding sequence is TGTGCCAGCAGCTTAGGAGCGGGAGGGTTTGGCGAAAAACTGTTTTTT. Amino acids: CASSLGAGGFGEKLFF.

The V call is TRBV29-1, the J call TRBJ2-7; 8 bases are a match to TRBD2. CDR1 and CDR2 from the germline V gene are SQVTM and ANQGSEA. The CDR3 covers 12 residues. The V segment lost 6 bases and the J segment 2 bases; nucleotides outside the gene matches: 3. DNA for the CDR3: TGCAGCGTCCGGGGGGGCGCCTACGAGCAGTACTTC. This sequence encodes CSVRGGAYEQYF.

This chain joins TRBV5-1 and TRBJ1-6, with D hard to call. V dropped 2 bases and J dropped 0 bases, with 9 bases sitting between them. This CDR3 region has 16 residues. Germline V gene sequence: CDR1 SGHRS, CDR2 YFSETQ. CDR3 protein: CASSFFRSSYNSPLHF. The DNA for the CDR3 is TGCGCCAGCAGCTTTTTCCGGAGCTCCTATAATTCACCCCTCCACTTT.

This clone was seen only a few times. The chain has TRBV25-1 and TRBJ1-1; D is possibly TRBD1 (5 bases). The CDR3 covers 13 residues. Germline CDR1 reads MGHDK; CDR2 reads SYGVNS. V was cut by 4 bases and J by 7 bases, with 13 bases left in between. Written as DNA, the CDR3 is TGTGCCAGCAGTGTAGCAGGGCAGGGTGAAGCTTTCTTT. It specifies CASSVAGQGEAFF.

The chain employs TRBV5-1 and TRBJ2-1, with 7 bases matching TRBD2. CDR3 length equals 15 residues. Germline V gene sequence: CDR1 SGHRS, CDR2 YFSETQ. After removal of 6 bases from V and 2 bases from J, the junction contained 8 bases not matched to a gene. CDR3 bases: TGCGCCAGCACGCTCGTTGCGGGAGCCTACAATGAGCAGTTCTTC. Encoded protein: CASTLVAGAYNEQFF.

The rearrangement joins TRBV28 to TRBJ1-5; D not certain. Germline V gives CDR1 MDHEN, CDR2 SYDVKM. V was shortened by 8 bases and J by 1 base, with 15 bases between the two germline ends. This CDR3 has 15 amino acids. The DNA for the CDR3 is TGTGCCAGCGAGCAAGAGGCGACGAGCAATCAGCCCCAGCATTTT. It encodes CASEQEATSNQPQHF.

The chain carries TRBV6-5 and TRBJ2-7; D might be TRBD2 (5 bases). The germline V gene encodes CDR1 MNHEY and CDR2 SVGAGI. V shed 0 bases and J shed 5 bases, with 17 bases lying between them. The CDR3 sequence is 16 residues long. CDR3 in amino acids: CASSYSPETTRDEQYF. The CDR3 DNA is TGTGCCAGCAGTTACTCGCCTGAAACCACGAGGGACGAGCAGTACTTC.

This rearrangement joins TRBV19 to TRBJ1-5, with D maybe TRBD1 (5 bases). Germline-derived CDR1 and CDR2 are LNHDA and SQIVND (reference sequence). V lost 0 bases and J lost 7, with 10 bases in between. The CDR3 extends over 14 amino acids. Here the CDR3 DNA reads TGTGCCAGTAGTATAGAAGGGGTTGGGCAGCCCCAGCATTTT. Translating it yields CASSIEGVGQPQHF.

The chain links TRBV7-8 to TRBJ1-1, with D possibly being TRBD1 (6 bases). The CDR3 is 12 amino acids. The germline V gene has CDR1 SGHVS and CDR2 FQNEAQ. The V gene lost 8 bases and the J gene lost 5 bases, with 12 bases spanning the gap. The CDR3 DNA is TGTGCCAGCCAGGGGCGAAGGACTGAAGCTTTCTTT. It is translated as CASQGRRTEAFF.

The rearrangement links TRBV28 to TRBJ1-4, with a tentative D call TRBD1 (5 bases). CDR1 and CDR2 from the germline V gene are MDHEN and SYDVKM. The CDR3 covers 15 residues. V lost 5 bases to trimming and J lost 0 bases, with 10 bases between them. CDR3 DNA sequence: TGTGCCAGCAGTAGGGGACTCGCAACTAATGAAAAACTGTTTTTT. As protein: CASSRGLATNEKLFF.

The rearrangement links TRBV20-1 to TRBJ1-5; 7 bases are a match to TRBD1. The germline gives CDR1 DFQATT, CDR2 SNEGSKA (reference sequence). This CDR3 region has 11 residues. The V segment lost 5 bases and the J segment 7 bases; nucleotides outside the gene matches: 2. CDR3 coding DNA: TGCAGTGCTGGGACAGTGCAGCCCCAGCATTTT. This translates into CSAGTVQPQHF.

The CDR3 region has the DNA TGTGCCAGCAGTTATATGACAGGGCCCTCCTACGAGCAGTACTTC. It specifies CASSYMTGPSYEQYF. This chain joins TRBV2 and TRBJ2-7; 7 bases map to TRBD1. There are 15 residues in the CDR3. The ends lost 5 bases at V and 0 bases at J; junction bases unmatched: 7. Germline V gene sequence: CDR1 SNHLY, CDR2 FYNNEI.

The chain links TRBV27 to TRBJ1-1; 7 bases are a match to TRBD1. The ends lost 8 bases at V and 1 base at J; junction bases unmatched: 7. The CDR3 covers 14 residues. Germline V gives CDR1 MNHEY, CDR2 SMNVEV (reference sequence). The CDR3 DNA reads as TGTGCCAGCCGATCAGGGGGAACGAACACTGAAGCTTTCTTT. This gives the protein CASRSGGTNTEAFF.

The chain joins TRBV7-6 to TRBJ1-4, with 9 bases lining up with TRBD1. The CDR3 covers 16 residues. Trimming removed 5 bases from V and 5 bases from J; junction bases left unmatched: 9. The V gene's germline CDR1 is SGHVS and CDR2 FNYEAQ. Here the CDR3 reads CASSINSGTGNEKLFF. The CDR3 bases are TGTGCCAGCAGCATAAATTCAGGGACAGGGAATGAAAAACTGTTTTTT.

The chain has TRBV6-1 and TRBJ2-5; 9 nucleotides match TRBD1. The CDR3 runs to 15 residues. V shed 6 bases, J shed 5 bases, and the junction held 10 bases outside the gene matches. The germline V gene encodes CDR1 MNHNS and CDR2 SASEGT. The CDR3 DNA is TGTGCCAGCAGGGTGACAGGGGGTAAGTTGGAGACCCAGTACTTC. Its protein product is CASRVTGGKLETQYF.

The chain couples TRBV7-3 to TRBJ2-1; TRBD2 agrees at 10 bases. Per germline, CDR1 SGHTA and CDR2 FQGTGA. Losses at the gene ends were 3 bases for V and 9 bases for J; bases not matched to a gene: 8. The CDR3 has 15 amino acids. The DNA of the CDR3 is TGTGCCAGCAGCTTTTCTCCTAGCGGGAGTGGTGAGCAGTTCTTC. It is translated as CASSFSPSGSGEQFF. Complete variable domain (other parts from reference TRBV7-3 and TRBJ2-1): GAGVSQTPSNKVTEKGKYVELRCDPISGHTALYWYRQSLGQGPEFLIYFQGTGAADDSGLPNDRFFAVRPEGSVSTLKIQRTERGDSAVYLCASSFSPSGSGEQFFGPGTRLTVL.

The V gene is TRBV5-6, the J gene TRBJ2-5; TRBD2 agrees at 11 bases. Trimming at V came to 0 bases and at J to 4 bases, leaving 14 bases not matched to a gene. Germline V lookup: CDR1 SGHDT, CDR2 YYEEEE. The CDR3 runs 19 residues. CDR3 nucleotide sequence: TGTGCCAGCAGCTTGGCCTTCTGGGCTAGCGGGGGGTGGAGAGAGACCCAGTACTTC. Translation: CASSLAFWASGGWRETQYF. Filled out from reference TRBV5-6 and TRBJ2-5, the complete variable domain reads DAGVTQSPTHLIKTRGQQVTLRCSPKSGHDTVSWYQQALGQGPQFIFQYYEEEERQRGNFPDRFSGHQFPNYSSELNVNALLLGDSALYLCASSLAFWASGGWRETQYFGPGTRLLVL.

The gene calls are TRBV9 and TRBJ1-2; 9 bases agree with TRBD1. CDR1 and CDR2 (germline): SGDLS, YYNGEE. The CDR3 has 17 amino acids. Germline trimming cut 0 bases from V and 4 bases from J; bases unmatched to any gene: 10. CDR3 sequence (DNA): TGTGCCAGCAGCGTAGCTATTCACGACAGGGGGGGCTATGGCTACACCTTC. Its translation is CASSVAIHDRGGYGYTF. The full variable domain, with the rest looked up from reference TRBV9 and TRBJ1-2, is DSGVTQTPKHLITATGQRVTLRCSPRSGDLSVYWYQQSLDQGLQFLIQYYNGEERAKGNILERFSAQQFPDLHSELNLSSLELGDSALYFCASSVAIHDRGGYGYTFGSGTRLTVV.